This T cell receptor beta chain is drawn from a study of T cells in Graves' hyperthyroidism and ophthalmopathy. The study's findings and limits: The model predicted ophthalmopathy a median around 6 months before onset.

The length of the CDR3 is 13 residues. Trimming stripped 5 bases from V and 1 base from J, with 6 bases between. Germline V gene data show CDR1 as MNHEY and CDR2 as SMNVEV (reference sequence). Amplified regions were TCR beta CDR3 sequences from RNA transcripts. HTBI primers were the set used in a first-round RT-PCR of the TCR CDR3. MiXCR, run by TCRdb on the multiplex PCR reads, gives a single entry per CDR3 protein. Seen here are roughly 400,000 distinct CDR3 sequences, about a sixth observed once, and the top ten hold roughly a quarter. This clonotype was counted ten times or more. Antigen specificity is unknown.

Sequenced input: blood. The TCR comes from a woman aged 18 to 35 with Graves' hyperthyroidism that later progressed to Graves' ophthalmopathy. The V gene is TRBV27, the J gene TRBJ2-4; D is undetermined. The CDR3 reads CASSLSAKNIQYF. CDR3 coding DNA: TGTGCCAGCAGTCTCTCGGCCAAAAACATTCAGTACTTC.